The sequence of this T cell receptor beta chain was determined in a study of CD8+ T cells in alopecia areata. On the study more broadly: Administration of oral tofacitinib to treated patients was at 5 to 10 mg twice daily. Study findings and constraints: In blood and scalp, many expanded lesional clones persisted during tofacitinib.

This sample's treatment: oral pan-JAK inhibitor, 5-10 mg twice daily. CDR3 size: 12 residues. Germline values: CDR1 MGHRA, CDR2 YSYEKL. This clone was detected only a few times. Its specificity is not known. Extracted RNA was reverse transcribed into cDNA, the sequencing template. TCRdb's table, derived via immunoSEQ multiplex PCR, lists solely in-frame clones and lacks some. The repertoire includes roughly 100,000 clones, roughly 47% of them detected once, and around 20% sits in the top ten. The J gene is TRBJ2-5, the V gene TRBV4-1; the D gene could be TRBD1 or TRBD2 (5 bases each). The J call could be wrong; TRBJ2-7 is a better fit for the DNA end. Sequenced here: CD8+ T cells sorted from blood, sampled at week 24, from a patient treated with tofacitinib. This clonotype was obtained from a human donor with alopecia areata. The CDR3 DNA sequence: TGCGCCAGCAGCCAGGGGGCCTACGAGCAGTACTTC. Translating gives CASSQGAYEQYF.